A selection of T cell receptor beta chains follows, all from one sample in a study of blood T cell repertoires in COVID-19. Clones were read by immunoSEQ multiplex PCR, and TCRdb kept only the in-frame ones, dropping some. The data show roughly 290,000 clones, approximately 83% seen once. Sample: peripheral blood. The receptors come from a woman aged 25-40 years who had recovered from COVID-19. CDR3s include the opening cysteine and the closing phenylalanine or tryptophan. The D gene is left open where the match is weak. Size tells how often a clone was seen (once, few, many) or the class of an expanded clone, and some rows leave it out.

>TRBJ1-5|NA|TRBV18|NA
TGTGCCAGCTCACTATTAAACAGGGCAGATCAGCCCCAGCATTTT
CASSLLNRADQPQHF
>TRBJ2-5|NA|TRBV21-1|NA
TGTGCCAGCAGCAAAGGCCGCCGGGACAGGGGAGGGAAGACCCAGTACTTC
CASSKGRRDRGGKTQYF
>TRBJ1-4|many|TRBV6-5|NA
TGTGCCAGCAGCGGGGGGGCGTCGAGTGAAAAACTGTTTTTT
CASSGGASSEKLFF
>TRBJ2-7|NA|TRBV28|NA
TGTGCCAGCAGTTTCGGTGGGAGCTCCTACGAGCAGTACTTC
CASSFGGSSYEQYF
>TRBJ2-2|many|TRBV6-4|TRBD2
TGTGCCAGCAGTGACGGGACTAGCACCGGGGAGCTGTTTTTT
CASSDGTSTGELFF
>TRBJ1-1|NA|TRBV10-1|TRBD1
TGCGCCAGCAAATGGGACAGGAACACTGAAGCTTTCTTT
CASKWDRNTEAFF
>TRBJ2-5|NA|TRBV5-1|NA
TGCGCCAGCAGCTTGGCCGTCCTCCAAGAGACCCAGTACTTC
CASSLAVLQETQYF
>TRBJ1-4|NA|TRBV12-3/TRBV12-4|NA
TGTGCCAGCAGCCCGGGTGAAAAACTGTTTTTT
CASSPGEKLFF
>TRBJ2-5|NA|TRBV6-6|NA
TGTGCCAGCAGTTACTCAAGGGGGGGCGTCCAAGAGACCCAGTACTTC
CASSYSRGGVQETQYF
>TRBJ2-3|NA|TRBV11-2|TRBD2
TGTGCCAGCAGCCCCCCCTGGGGTAGCGGGAGCGGAACAGATACGCAGTATTTT
CASSPPWGSGSGTDTQYF
>TRBJ1-1|NA|TRBV2|NA
TGTGCCAGCAGTGACAGGGGAGATTGGACTGAAGCTTTCTTT
CASSDRGDWTEAFF
>TRBJ2-7|NA|TRBV12-5|NA
TGTGCTAGTGGTTTGGCACCGACAGCTTCCTACGAGCAGTACTTC
CASGLAPTASYEQYF
>TRBJ1-2|few|TRBV6-1|NA
TGTGCCAGCAGTGAAGTGGGCTCTGGGTATGGCTACACCTTC
CASSEVGSGYGYTF
>TRBJ2-3|NA|TRBV2|TRBD2
TGTGCCAGCAGCCCCACGGGGCTAGCGGGAGGGAGAGATACGCAGTATTTT
CASSPTGLAGGRDTQYF
>TRBJ1-1|NA|TRBV4-2|TRBD1
TGTGCCAGCAGCCAAGCTGACAGGGGGGACACTGAAGCTTTCTTT
CASSQADRGDTEAFF
>TRBJ1-3|NA|TRBV18|NA
TGTGCCAGCTCACCAGAGGGAACGGCTGGAAACACCATATATTTT
CASSPEGTAGNTIYF
>TRBJ2-7|NA|TRBV24-1|TRBD2
TGTGCCACCAGTGATTTTAGCGGGGGAACCTACGAGCAGTACTTC
CATSDFSGGTYEQYF
>TRBJ2-4|once|TRBV5-4|NA
TGTGCCAGCAGCTTGGATGGGACTCTAGCCAAAAACATTCAGTACTTC
CASSLDGTLAKNIQYF
>TRBJ1-1|once|TRBV7-9|TRBD1
TGTGCCAGCAGCTTAGGGGGACAGAAAACTGAAGCTTTCTTT
CASSLGGQKTEAFF
>TRBJ2-4|NA|TRBV12-3/TRBV12-4|NA
TGTGCCACAAGGGGCAGGGCCGGCATTCAGTACTTC
CATRGRAGIQYF
>TRBJ2-7|NA|TRBV6-2/TRBV6-3|NA
TGTGCCAGCAGTTACTCTACGGGGGAGCAGTACTTC
CASSYSTGEQYF
>TRBJ1-5|NA|TRBV3-1/TRBV3-2|NA
TGTGCCAGCAGCGGCGGGTATAGCAATCAGCCCCAGCATTTT
CASSGGYSNQPQHF
>TRBJ2-5|NA|TRBV4-1|NA
TGCGCCAGCAGCCAAGAGGACTCCTTCTGGGAGACCCAGTACTTC
CASSQEDSFWETQYF
>TRBJ1-1|NA|TRBV5-1|NA
TGCGCCAGCAGCTTGAACCGGGGGAACACTGAAGCTTTCTTT
CASSLNRGNTEAFF
>TRBJ2-2|few|TRBV5-1|NA
TGCGCCAGCAGGATATCGGTTCAAGAAACCGGGGAGCTGTTTTTT
CASRISVQETGELFF
>TRBJ1-6|once|TRBV6-6|NA
TGTGCCAGCAGTTACTCGATGGAGGGGTGGTCACCCCTCCACTTT
CASSYSMEGWSPLHF